This T cell receptor beta chain was recovered during a study of T cell responses to AZD1222 COVID-19 vaccine. The CDR3 spans 12 residues. In germline, CDR1 is MNHEY, CDR2 SVGAGI. Trimming removed 7 bases from V and 9 bases from J, with 13 bases in between. Repertoires were generated with immunoSEQ multiplex PCR, while TCRdb's copy carries only in-frame clones and drops some. The data hold 97,000 or so clones, with roughly 83% observed a single time. The chain links TRBV6-5 to TRBJ2-1, with TRBD1 as a possible D gene (5 bases). The sequence came from an adult in good health. The sample here was peripheral blood, taken on day 0 of AZD1222 vaccination. CDR3: CASNSRAGEQFF. Here the CDR3 DNA reads TGTGCCAGCAATTCCAGGGCAGGTGAGCAGTTCTTC.